This is a list of T cell receptor beta chains from one sample in a study of vaccination effects on CD4 cells after COVID-19. For these TCRs, the target antigens are not known. Libraries were prepared by immunoSEQ multiplex PCR; TCRdb keeps only in-frame clonotypes and omits some of them. The sample lists 20,000 to 25,000 clones, around 72% occurring once. Sequencing used CD4+ T cells from PBMCs cultured with a peptide pool, obtained before COVID-19 vaccination. Receptors originate from a human donor who had a prior SARS-CoV-2 infection. Each CDR3 is given with its conserved first and last residue. The D gene is left open where the match is weak. Part of the rows lack a size; the others show once, few, many or a class for expanded clones.

v_call,clone_size,j_call,d_call,cdr3_nt,cdr3_aa
TRBV18,-,TRBJ2-5,TRBD1,TGTGCCAGCTCACCGCAAGTGGACAGGGGGCTCGAGACCCAGTACTTC,CASSPQVDRGLETQYF
TRBV28,-,TRBJ1-5,TRBD1,TGTGCCAGCAGTTTAGGACAGGATCAGCCCCAGCATTTT,CASSLGQDQPQHF
TRBV15,-,TRBJ2-2,-,TGTGCCACCCGTCAGATGGGGGGTTCCGGGGAGCTGTTTTTT,CATRQMGGSGELFF
TRBV7-9,-,TRBJ2-1,TRBD2,TGTGCCAGCAGCTTAGCTCTAGCGGGCTACAATGAGCAGTTCTTC,CASSLALAGYNEQFF
TRBV5-4,-,TRBJ1-2,-,TGTGCCAGCAGCAATGCCGGGGGCACCTATGGCTACACCTTC,CASSNAGGTYGYTF
TRBV2,few,TRBJ1-6,TRBD1,TGTGCCAGCGCTGGACAGGGCCGGACACCCCTCCACTTT,CASAGQGRTPLHF
TRBV19,-,TRBJ2-1,-,TGTGCCAGTAGTATAGGAGGAGGAGGTGAGCAGTTCTTC,CASSIGGGGEQFF
TRBV7-8,-,TRBJ2-2,TRBD2,TGTGCCAGCAGCAAGACTAGCGGGAGTAAGGGGGAGCTGTTTTTT,CASSKTSGSKGELFF
TRBV12-2,-,TRBJ1-1,-,TGTGCAAGTCGCTTTGGGGGGCCGTCGAACACTGAAGCTTTCTTT,CASRFGGPSNTEAFF
TRBV6-6,-,TRBJ2-3,TRBD1,TGTGCCAGCAGGGATTGGACAGGGCCAGATACGCAGTATTTT,CASRDWTGPDTQYF
TRBV9,-,TRBJ2-7,TRBD1,TGTGCCAGCAGCGTAGGACAGGGAGTTCCCTACGAGCAGTACTTC,CASSVGQGVPYEQYF
TRBV6-2/TRBV6-3,-,TRBJ1-5,-,TGTGCCAGCAGTTACCCCCCTTCCGCTTCAATGGCTAGGCGGCCCCAGCATTTT,CASSYPPSASMARRPQHF
TRBV11-3,-,TRBJ2-7,-,TGTGCCAGCAGCTTAGGGGCAAATTCCGACGAGCAGTACTTC,CASSLGANSDEQYF